The clone carrying this T cell receptor (beta chain) was seen only a few times. Germline CDR1 MDHEN, CDR2 SYDVKM. V lost 6 bases, J lost 6 bases, and 5 bases lay in between. CDR3 size: 11 residues. Original handling: Counting gave a median of about 89,000 TCRs per sample, with values ranging from about 23,224 to 700,000. One entry per CDR3 protein results from TCRdb running MiXCR on the RACE reads. What appears here as the V and J calls and clone size reflects TCRdb's work, not the paper's. The sample carries approximately 72,000 distinct CDR3 sequences, around 10% recorded once. These data are taken from a study of human T cells and chemical hapten exposure. Time point noted: patch test 3, about 24 weeks after DPC sensitization. Treatment meaning: therapeutic diphenylcyclopropenone sensitization with weekly scalp DPC.

This TCR was sampled from a woman between 50 and 59 years old with alopecia areata. Some clones in this sample may be carry-over from other donors' samples. The source material was whole blood, sampled in connection with sensitization to the hapten diphenylcyclopropenone (DPC). The chain has TRBV28 and TRBJ1-4; D gene uncertain. CDR3 coding DNA: TGTGCCAGCAGCCTTTATGAAAAACTGTTTTTT. It is translated as CASSLYEKLFF.